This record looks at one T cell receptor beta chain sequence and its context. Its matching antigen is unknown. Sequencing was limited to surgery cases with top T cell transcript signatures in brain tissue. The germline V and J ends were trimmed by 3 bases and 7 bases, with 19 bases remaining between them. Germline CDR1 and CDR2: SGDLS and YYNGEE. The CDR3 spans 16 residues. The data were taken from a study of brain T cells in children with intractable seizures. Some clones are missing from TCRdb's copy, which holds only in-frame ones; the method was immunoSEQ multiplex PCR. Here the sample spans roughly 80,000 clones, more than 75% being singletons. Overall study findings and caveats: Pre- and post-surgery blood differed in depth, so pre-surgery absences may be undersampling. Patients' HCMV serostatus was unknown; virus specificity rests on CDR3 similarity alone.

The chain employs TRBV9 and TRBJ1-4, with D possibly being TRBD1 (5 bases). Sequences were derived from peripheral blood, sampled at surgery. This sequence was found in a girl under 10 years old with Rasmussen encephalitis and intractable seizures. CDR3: CASSEGLRGGGEKLFF. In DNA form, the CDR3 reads TGTGCCAGCAGCGAGGGGCTGCGGGGGGGAGGTGAAAAACTGTTTTTT.